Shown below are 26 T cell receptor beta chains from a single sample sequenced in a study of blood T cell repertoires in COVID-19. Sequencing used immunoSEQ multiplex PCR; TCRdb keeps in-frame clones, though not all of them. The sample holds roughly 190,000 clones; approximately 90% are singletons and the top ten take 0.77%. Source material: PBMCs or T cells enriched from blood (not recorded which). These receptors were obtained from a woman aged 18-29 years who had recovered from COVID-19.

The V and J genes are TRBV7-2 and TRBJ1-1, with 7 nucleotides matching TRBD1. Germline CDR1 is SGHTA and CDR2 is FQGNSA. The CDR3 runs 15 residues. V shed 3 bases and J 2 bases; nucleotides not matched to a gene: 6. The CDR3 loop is CASSLTGPLNTEAFF. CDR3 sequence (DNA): TGTGCCAGCAGCTTGACAGGGCCGCTTAACACTGAAGCTTTCTTT.

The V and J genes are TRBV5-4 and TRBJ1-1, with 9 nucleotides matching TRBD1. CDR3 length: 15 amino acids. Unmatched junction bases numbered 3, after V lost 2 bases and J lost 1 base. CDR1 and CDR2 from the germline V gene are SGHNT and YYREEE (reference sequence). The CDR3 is CASSFGTGSNTEAFF. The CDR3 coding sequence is TGTGCCAGCAGCTTCGGGACAGGGTCGAACACTGAAGCTTTCTTT. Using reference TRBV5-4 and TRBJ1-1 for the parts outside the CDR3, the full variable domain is ETGVTQSPTHLIKTRGQQVTLRCSSQSGHNTVSWYQQALGQGPQFIFQYYREEENGRGNFPPRFSGLQFPNYSSELNVNALELDDSALYLCASSFGTGSNTEAFFGQGTRLTVV.

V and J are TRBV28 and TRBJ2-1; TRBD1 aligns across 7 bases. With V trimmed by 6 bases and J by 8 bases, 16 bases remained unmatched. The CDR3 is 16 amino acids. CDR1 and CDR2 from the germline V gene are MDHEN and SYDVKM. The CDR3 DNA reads TGTGCCAGCAGCACCCGCCAGGACAGGATTGTGGATGAGCAGTTCTTC. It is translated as CASSTRQDRIVDEQFF.

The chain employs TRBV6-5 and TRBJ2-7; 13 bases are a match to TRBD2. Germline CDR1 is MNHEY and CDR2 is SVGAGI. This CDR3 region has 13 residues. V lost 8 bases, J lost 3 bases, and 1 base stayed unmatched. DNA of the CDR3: TGTGCCAGCCGACTAGCGGGAGGCTACGAGCAGTACTTC. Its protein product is CASRLAGGYEQYF.

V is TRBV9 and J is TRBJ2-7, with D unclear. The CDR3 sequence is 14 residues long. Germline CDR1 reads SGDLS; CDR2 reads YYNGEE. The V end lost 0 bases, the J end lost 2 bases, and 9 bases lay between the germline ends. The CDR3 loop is CASSVEANPYEQYF. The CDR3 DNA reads TGTGCCAGCAGCGTAGAAGCGAACCCCTACGAGCAGTACTTC.

The CDR3 is CASSLSRGTGEGNSPLHF. CDR3 coding DNA: TGTGCCAGCAGCCTTAGCAGGGGGACAGGAGAGGGAAATTCACCCCTCCACTTT. The J gene is TRBJ1-6, the V gene TRBV7-9, with 8 nucleotides matching TRBD1. J gave up 7 bases and V 5 bases, and 16 bases lay outside the gene matches. CDR3 length: 18 residues. The germline gives CDR1 SEHNR, CDR2 FQNEAQ (reference sequence). Full variable domain (rest looked up from reference TRBV7-9 and TRBJ1-6): DTGVSQNPRHKITKRGQNVTFRCDPISEHNRLYWYRQTLGQGPEFLTYFQNEAQLEKSRLLSDRFSAERPKGSFSTLEIQRTEQGDSAMYLCASSLSRGTGEGNSPLHFGNGTRLTVT.

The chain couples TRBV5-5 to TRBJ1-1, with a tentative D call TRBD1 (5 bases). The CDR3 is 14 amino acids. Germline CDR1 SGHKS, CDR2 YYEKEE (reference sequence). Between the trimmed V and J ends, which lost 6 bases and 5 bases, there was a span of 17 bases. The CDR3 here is CASTPRRGQTEAFF. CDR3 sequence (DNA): TGTGCCAGCACCCCTCGGAGGGGTCAAACTGAAGCTTTCTTT.

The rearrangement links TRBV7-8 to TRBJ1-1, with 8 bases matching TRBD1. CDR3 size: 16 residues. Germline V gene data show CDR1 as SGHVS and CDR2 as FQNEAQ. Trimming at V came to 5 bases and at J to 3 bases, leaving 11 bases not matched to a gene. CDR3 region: CASSPGTGGLDTEAFF. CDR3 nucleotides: TGTGCCAGCAGCCCGGGGACAGGAGGGTTGGACACTGAAGCTTTCTTT.

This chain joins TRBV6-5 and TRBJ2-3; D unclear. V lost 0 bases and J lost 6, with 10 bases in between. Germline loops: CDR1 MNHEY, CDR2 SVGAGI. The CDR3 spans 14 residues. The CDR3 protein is CASSYSSILDTQYF. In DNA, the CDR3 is TGTGCCAGCAGTTACTCTTCTATTCTTGATACGCAGTATTTT.

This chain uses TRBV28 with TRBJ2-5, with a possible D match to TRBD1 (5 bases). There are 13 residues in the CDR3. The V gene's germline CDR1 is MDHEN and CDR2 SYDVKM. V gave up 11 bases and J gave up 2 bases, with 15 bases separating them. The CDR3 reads CAADQGGQETQYF. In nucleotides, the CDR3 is TGTGCCGCTGACCAGGGTGGACAAGAGACCCAGTACTTC.

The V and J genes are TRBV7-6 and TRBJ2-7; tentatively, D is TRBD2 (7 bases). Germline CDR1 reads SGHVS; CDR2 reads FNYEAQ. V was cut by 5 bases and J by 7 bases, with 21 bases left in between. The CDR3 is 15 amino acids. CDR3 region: CASSPLAGALREQYF. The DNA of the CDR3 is TGTGCCAGCAGCCCCCTTGCGGGGGCCTTGAGAGAGCAGTACTTC.

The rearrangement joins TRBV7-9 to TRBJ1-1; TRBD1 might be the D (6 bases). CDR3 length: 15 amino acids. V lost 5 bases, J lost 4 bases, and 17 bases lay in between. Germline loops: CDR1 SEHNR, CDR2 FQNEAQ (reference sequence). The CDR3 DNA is TGTGCCAGCAGCGAGAGGGGGGCGGGGGCCACTGAAGCTTTCTTT. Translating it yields CASSERGAGATEAFF.

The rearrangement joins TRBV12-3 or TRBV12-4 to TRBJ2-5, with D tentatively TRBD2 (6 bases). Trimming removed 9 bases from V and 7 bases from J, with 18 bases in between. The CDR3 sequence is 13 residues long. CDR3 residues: CASNLAPRGTQYF. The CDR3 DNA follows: TGTGCCAGTAACCTGGCCCCGCGGGGGACCCAGTACTTC.

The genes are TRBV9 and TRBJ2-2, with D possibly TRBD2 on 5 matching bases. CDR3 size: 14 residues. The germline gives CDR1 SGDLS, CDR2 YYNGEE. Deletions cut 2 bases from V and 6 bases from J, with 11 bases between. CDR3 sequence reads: CASSVGLHAGELFF. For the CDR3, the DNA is TGTGCCAGCAGCGTCGGACTTCATGCCGGGGAGCTGTTTTTT.

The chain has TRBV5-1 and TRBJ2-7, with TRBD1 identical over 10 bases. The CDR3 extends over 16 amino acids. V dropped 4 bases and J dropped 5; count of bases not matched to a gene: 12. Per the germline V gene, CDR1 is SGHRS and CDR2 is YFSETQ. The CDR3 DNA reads TGCGCCAGCAGCGTCTTAGCCGGGACAGGGGACGACGAGCAGTACTTC. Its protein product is CASSVLAGTGDDEQYF.

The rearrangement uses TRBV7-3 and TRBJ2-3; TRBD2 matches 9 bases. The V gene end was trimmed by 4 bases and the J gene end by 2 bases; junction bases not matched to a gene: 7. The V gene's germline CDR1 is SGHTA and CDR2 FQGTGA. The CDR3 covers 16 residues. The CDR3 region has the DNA TGTGCCAGCAGCTCTGGGACTAGCCGGGACACAGATACGCAGTATTTT. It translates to CASSSGTSRDTDTQYF.

The CDR3 reads CASRTGAINEQFF. For the CDR3, the DNA is TGTGCCAGCAGGACAGGGGCAATAAATGAGCAGTTCTTC. The chain recombines TRBV7-9 with TRBJ2-1; the match to TRBD1 covers 8 bases. CDR3 length equals 13 residues. J was trimmed by 7 bases and V by 6 bases; bases with no gene match: 5. CDR1 is SEHNR, CDR2 FQNEAQ, per germline (reference sequence).

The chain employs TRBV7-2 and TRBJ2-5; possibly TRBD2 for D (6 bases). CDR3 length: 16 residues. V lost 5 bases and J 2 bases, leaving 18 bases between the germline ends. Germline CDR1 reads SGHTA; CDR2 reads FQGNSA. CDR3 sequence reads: CASSPPAKTRQETQYF. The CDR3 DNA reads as TGTGCCAGCAGCCCCCCGGCAAAGACTAGGCAAGAGACCCAGTACTTC.

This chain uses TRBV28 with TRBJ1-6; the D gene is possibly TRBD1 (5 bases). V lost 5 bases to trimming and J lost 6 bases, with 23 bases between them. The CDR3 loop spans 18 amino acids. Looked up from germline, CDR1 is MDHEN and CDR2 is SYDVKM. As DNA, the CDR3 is TGTGCCAGCAGTCCTCATTATATCGGGGCGGGGGGTAATTCACCCCTCCACTTT. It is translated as CASSPHYIGAGGNSPLHF.

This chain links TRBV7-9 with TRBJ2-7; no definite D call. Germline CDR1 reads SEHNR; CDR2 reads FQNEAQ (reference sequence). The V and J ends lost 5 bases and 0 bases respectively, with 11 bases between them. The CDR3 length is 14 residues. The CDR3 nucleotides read TGTGCCAGCAGCCCGAAACGGAGCTCCTACGAGCAGTACTTC. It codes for CASSPKRSSYEQYF.

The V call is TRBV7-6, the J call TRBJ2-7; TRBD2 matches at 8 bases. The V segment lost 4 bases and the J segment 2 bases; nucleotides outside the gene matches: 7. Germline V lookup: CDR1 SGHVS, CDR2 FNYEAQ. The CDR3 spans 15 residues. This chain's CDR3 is CASSSGPGGTYEQYF. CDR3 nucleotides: TGTGCCAGCAGCTCCGGGCCGGGAGGGACCTACGAGCAGTACTTC.

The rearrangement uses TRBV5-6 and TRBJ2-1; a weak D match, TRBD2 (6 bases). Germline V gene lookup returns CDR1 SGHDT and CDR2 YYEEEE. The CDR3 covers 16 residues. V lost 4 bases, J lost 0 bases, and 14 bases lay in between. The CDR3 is CASSGSLAVSYNEQFF. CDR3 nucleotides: TGTGCCAGCAGCGGGTCATTAGCGGTCTCCTACAATGAGCAGTTCTTC.

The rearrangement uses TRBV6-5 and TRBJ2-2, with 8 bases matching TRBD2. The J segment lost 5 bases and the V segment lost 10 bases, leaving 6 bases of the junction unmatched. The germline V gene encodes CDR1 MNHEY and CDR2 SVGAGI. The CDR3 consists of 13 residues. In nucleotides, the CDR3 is TGTGCCACGACGGAGCGGGAGACCGGGGAGCTGTTTTTT. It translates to CATTERETGELFF.

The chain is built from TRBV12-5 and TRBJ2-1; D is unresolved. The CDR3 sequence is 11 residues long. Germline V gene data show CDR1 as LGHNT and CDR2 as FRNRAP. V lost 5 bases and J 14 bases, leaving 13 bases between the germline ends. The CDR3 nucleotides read TGTGCTAGTGGTCCAGACATAGTGAAGTTCTTC. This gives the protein CASGPDIVKFF.

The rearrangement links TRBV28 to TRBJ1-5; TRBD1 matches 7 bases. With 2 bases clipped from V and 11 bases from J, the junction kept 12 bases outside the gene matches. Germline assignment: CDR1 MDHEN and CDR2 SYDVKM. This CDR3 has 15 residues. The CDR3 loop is CASSLGGTELLTQHF. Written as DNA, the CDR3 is TGTGCCAGCAGTTTAGGAGGGACAGAGCTTCTAACCCAGCATTTT.

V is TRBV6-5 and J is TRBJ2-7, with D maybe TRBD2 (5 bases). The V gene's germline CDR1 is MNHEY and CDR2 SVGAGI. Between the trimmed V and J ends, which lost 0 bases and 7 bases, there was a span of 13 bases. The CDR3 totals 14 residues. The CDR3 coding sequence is TGTGCCAGCAGTTACTCGACTACTAGTTCTGAGCAGTACTTC. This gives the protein CASSYSTTSSEQYF.